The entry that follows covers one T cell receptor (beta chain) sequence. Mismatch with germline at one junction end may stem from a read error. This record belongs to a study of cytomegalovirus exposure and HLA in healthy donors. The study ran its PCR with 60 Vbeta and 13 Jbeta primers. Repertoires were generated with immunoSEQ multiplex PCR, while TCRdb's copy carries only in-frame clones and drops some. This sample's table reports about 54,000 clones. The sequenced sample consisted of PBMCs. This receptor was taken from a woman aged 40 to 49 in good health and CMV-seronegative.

This CDR3 is CAWSVLINYGHTF. The CDR3 DNA reads TGTGCCTGGAGTGTACTGATTAACTATGGCCACACCTTC. This chain joins TRBV30 and TRBJ1-2, with no clear D. From germline, CDR1 is GTSNPN and CDR2 SVGIG (reference sequence). CDR3 length: 13 residues.